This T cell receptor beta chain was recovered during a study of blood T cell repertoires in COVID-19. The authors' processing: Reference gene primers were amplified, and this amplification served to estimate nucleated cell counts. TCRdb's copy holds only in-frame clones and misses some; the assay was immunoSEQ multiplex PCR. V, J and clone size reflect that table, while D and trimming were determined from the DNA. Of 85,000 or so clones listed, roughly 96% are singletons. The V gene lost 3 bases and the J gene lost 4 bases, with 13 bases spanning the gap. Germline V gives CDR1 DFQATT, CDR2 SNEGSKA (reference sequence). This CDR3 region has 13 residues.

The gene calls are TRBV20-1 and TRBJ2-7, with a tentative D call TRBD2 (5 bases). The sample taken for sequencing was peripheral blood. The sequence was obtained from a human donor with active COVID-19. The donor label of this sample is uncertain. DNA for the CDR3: TGCAGTGCTAGTTCGGGGATAGGATACGAGCAGTACTTC. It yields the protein CSASSGIGYEQYF.